The T cell receptor beta chain described here comes from a study of control samples from healthy donors and cancer patients. This CDR3 is 15 amino acids long. V lost 6 bases and J lost 0, with 9 bases in between. Germline CDR1 and CDR2: MNHEY and SVGAGI. Repertoires were generated with immunoSEQ multiplex PCR, while TCRdb's copy carries only in-frame clones and drops some. The sample has around 140,000 clones; under 90% are singletons. The specimen was PBMCs. V is TRBV6-5 and J is TRBJ2-6; D is perhaps TRBD1 (6 bases). The TCR sequence derives from a man aged 50 to 60 with head and neck cancer. The CDR3 nucleotides read TGTGCCAGCAGCCAGGGGAACTCTGGGGCCAACGTCCTGACTTTC. Amino acid sequence: CASSQGNSGANVLTF.